This TCR beta chain was sequenced for a study of cytomegalovirus exposure and HLA in healthy donors (dated by TCRdb to 2015 to 2018). In terms of the full investigation: In an earlier analysis of 587 of the donors, 276 Gb of sequence data and approximately 100 million unique TCR beta sequences from 150 million to 200 million T cells were reported. Roughly 300 gigabases of sequencing data and approximately 85 million unique TCR sequences were included in an early release covering several hundred HLA-typed donors. Among the approximately 430 genotyped donors, approximately 76% belonged to the genetic ancestry cluster associated with self-reported Caucasian donors. The study aimed to test whether cataloging public T cell receptors could reveal signatures of past pathogen exposure. The T cell repertoires of under 700 subjects were profiled by immunosequencing and related to cytomegalovirus serostatus. Besides the first cohort of approximately 710 subjects, a separate validation cohort made up of about 120 different subjects was used. To predict cytomegalovirus infection status, the study brought together high-throughput TCR immunosequencing, statistical association of individual TCRs with disease status, and machine learning. In a later analysis, previously published TCR beta repertoires from roughly 710 donors were re-analyzed and high-resolution HLA genotyping was added so that TCR occurrence patterns could be studied. The later analysis used no new phenotypic data to find candidate immune exposures, relying instead on TCR beta sequences and their occurrence across donors. An earlier analysis of fewer than 750 of the donors used high-throughput TCR beta sequencing to judge whether each TCR beta V gene segment behaved as functional or pseudogenic. Donor age, sex, ethnicity and CMV serostatus were compiled alongside the repertoire data. A later genetic analysis used genome-wide SNP genotypes for about 55% of the 666 donors, treating that subset as a discovery cohort. Every repertoire in the discovery cohort had been generated on one and the same sequencing platform. HLA typing included class I and class II loci at four-digit resolution. The number of donors typed differed by locus, with roughly 629-640 for A, B, C, DRB1 and DQB1, roughly 520 for DQA1, under 610 for DPA1, and approximately 470 for DPB1. About 5 DR-DQ haplotypes were handled as single units for association and clustering, since linkage in the cohort was strong. On average, roughly 240,000 unique TCR beta nucleotide sequences were sequenced per donor among some 430 genotyped donors of the cohort, with roughly 18% of those sequences being non-productive.

Library prep was done by the immunoSEQ multiplex PCR assay. The multiplex PCR relied on a mix of 60 forward primers for TCR Vbeta segments and 13 reverse primers for TCR Jbeta segments. A multiplex PCR assay on genomic DNA amplified the CDR3 region of rearranged TCR beta genes. On the Illumina HiSeq System, the amplified TCR beta libraries were sequenced as 87-base-pair reads. In the original analysis: A later analysis tallied roughly 80 million unique TCR beta chains across the 660 or so repertoires, and around 9.9 million of those chains were shared by two or more donors. Raw reads were error-corrected and collapsed into unique sequences with a nearest-neighbor algorithm that merged closely related sequences to remove PCR and sequencing errors. To assign V, D and J gene segments, CDR3 sequences were aligned to IMGT reference sequences. For a sequence to be retained, a match of at least six nucleotides to both a V gene segment and a J gene segment was required. Rearrangements were called productive when the CDR3 lacked stop codons and stayed in frame with V and J; all others were non-productive. Following IMGT convention, CDR3 was defined as the stretch from the second conserved V-encoded cysteine to the conserved J-encoded phenylalanine. The earlier analysis of about 620 of the donors excluded sequences that lacked an unambiguous match to a single V gene segment. An earlier analysis of about 600 of the donors called V segments functional above 56.7% productive rearrangements and segregating when the between-donor standard deviation exceeded 5%. A statistical classification framework was developed to diagnose cytomegalovirus status using the catalog of TCR beta chain sequences. V and J gene assignment, in a later analysis, came from comparing TCR nucleotide sequences with IMGT/GENE-DB human TR gene sequences. Using the TCRdist pipeline, a later analysis assigned CDR3 sequences along with most-parsimonious VDJ recombination scenarios. In a later analysis, each TCR beta chain was defined by its CDR3 amino acid sequence together with its V-gene family, and reads lacking a unique V-gene family were excluded. To address suspected cross-contamination and a sequencing artifact, a later analysis removed approximately 590 highly shared, low-generation-probability nucleotide sequences. A later analysis calculated a clonal expansion index for each public chain from normalized within-repertoire ranks of inferred template counts. In a later analysis, generation probabilities were computed with a VDJ recombination model fitted to out-of-frame rearrangements, and the resulting probabilities were checked against IGoR. In a later analysis, TCR-TCR, TCR-HLA and TCR-CMV co-occurrence was scored with hypergeometric tests, and a repertoire-size bias correction was applied to TCR pairs. In a later analysis, false discovery rates were estimated by permuting HLA or CMV assignments 20 times. In a later analysis, co-occurring TCRs were grouped using DBSCAN, with TCRdist sequence similarity added in when clustering inside HLA-allele-positive subsets. Co-occurrence clustering excluded repertoires with fewer than 30,000 or more than 120,000 public chains, plus five with anomalous nucleotide sharing. Imported from immuneACCESS, the table was reduced by TCRdb to in-frame sequences with V and J called. These copies leave out some clones; in studies compared against another copy, an unresolved V gene accounts for under half, and the cause of the remainder is not known. V and J calls and clone size are given by that table; D and trimming were obtained from the DNA. The sample contains about 180,000 clones, about 80% of them found a single time. The biggest ten clones account for over 1.1% of the sample.

Via the germline V gene, CDR1 is SNHLY and CDR2 FYNNEI. Trimming removed 1 base from V and 13 bases from J, leaving 16 bases between the germline ends. Spanning cysteine to phenylalanine, the CDR3 consists of 13 amino acids. Only CDR3 DNA remains: 39 bases, in frame from the first base. The cohort was made up of 666 healthy bone marrow donors. At the time of sampling, all cohort members were nominally healthy, though unrecorded immune exposures were likely present. The donor was CMV seronegative and was included in the group of about 350 seronegative cohort members. Each donor provided a peripheral blood sample, and peripheral blood mononuclear cells were used for TCR beta sequencing. The Qiagen DNeasy Blood Extraction Kit was used to extract genomic DNA from the blood cell samples. General study outcomes and caveats: The classifier was reported to diagnose cytomegalovirus status with high specificity and sensitivity in both the original and validation cohorts. The authors suggested that the approach could potentially be generalized to other disease states and immunological phenotypes. A cluster of highly shared sequence variants was judged likely to represent a technical artifact of the sequencing pipeline. When HLA alleles, especially DR and DQ, strongly co-occurred, TCR associations were difficult to assign to individual alleles. The study gave a list of 150 to 200 TCR beta chains associated with cytomegalovirus. In a later analysis, the rate of TCR association differed among HLA loci, with DRB1 alleles having the most associated TCRs and HLA-C alleles having the fewest. In a later analysis, HLA-associated TCR beta chains were found to be more clonally expanded and to have lower generation probabilities than equally common non-associated chains. Some IMGT-functional V segments, including TRBV6-2 and TRBV6-3, could not be distinguished by the 87-base-pair reads and were therefore excluded. A further reported finding was that TCR beta sequences accurately predicted the HLA-A and HLA-B alleles for most subjects in the first cohort. The cohort was sequenced for TCR beta chains only, and without alpha or paired-chain data the features that could be detected were limited. In a later genetic analysis, a missense DCLRE1C variant was associated with V-gene and J-gene trimming of TCR beta chains, and the association was replicated in an independent cohort. Across donors, most TCR sequences were observed very rarely, whereas some public TCRs were present in many individuals. Compared with the approximately 670-donor mean, donors in an Asian-associated ancestry cluster had fewer N-insertions in productive TCRs, according to a later genetic analysis. Most CMV-associated TCR beta chains appeared to be HLA-restricted in a later analysis, and the HLA associations seemed to be driven largely by CMV exposure. According to a later analysis, parvovirus B19, influenza, CMV and Epstein-Barr virus appeared linked to several top co-occurrence clusters. Because counts were too low, seventeen rarely observed V segments, including chromosome 9 orphons, were left out of the earlier analysis of approximately 500 of the donors. Linkage disequilibrium might explain the correlated functional status among segregating V segments, but an unknown experimental factor could not be ruled out. In vitro tests confirmed that a few of the cytomegalovirus-associated TCR beta chains recognize cytomegalovirus antigens. Sequencing depth was assumed to be roughly uniform across donors in the presence/absence analyses, though that assumption may not hold. Because some donors lacked HLA typing at each locus, the association tests relied only on the typed subset. CMV serostatus was the only immune exposure information available for the cohort. A later analysis associated about 17,000 TCR beta sequences with specific HLA alleles at a false discovery rate of 0.05. In an earlier analysis of approximately 590 of the donors, most TCR beta V segments appeared in productive rearrangements about 90% or about 30% of the time, broadly matching IMGT annotations.

Comments on this clone: This receptor's antigen is unknown. Per-nucleotide qualities are absent, and no much larger clonotype sits a single base away.

The sequence derives from a man between 18 and 29 years old in good health and CMV-seronegative. The rearrangement combines TRBV2 with TRBJ1-1; TRBD1 is a weak D gene call, 6 bases matching. The sequencing sample was made of PBMCs. The CDR3 loop reads CASSEDGGGAGFF. The bases read TGTGCCAGCAGTGAAGATGGCGGGGGGGCGGGTTTCTTT.